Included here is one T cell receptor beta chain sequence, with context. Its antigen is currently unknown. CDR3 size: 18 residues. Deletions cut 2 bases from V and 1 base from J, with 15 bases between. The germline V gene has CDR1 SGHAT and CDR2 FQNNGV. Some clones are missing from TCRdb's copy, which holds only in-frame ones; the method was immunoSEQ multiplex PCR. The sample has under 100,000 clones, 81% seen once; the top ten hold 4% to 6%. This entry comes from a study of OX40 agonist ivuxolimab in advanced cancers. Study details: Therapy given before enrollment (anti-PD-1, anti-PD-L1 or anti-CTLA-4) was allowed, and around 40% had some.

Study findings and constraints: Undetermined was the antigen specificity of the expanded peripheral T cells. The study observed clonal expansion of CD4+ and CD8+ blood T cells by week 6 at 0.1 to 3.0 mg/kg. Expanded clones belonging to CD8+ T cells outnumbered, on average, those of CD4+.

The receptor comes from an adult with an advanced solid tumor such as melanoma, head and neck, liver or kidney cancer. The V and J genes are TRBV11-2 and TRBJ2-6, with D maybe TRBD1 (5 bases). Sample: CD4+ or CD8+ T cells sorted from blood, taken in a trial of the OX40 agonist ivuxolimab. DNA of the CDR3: TGTGCCAGCAGCTTAAGGCCGGACAAGCAATCTGGGGCCAACGTCCTGACTTTC. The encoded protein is CASSLRPDKQSGANVLTF.